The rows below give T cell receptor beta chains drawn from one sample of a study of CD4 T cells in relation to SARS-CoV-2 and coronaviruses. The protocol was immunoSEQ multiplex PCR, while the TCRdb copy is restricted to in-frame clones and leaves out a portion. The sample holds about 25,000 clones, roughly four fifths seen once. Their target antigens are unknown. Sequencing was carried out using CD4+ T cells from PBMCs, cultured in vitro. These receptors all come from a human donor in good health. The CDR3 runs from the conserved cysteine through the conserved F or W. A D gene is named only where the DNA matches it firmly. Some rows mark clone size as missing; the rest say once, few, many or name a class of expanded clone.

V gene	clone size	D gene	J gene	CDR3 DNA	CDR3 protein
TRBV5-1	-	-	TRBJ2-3	TGCGCCAGCAGCTTGGCTTCGCGAAGCACAGATACGCAGTATTTT	CASSLASRSTDTQYF
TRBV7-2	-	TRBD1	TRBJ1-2	TGTGCCAGCAGCTCGCCGACAGGGGATAAAGGCTACACCTTC	CASSSPTGDKGYTF
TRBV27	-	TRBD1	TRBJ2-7	TGTGCCAGCAGTTTATCGGGGACAGGGGGCAAAAGGCAATCCTACGAGCAGTACTTC	CASSLSGTGGKRQSYEQYF
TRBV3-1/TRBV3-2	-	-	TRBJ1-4	TGTGCCAGCAGCCCAACCTCCTCCTTCGAGGGAACCCATTTT	CASSPTSSFEGTHF
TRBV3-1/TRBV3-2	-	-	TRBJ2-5	TGTGCCAGCCAGGAGGTCGGGAAGACCCAGTACTTC	CASQEVGKTQYF
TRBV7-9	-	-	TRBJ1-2	TGTGCCAGCAGCTTAGCCCTGGGGCGGTTTACGGGCTACACCTTC	CASSLALGRFTGYTF
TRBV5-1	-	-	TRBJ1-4	TGCGCCAGCAGCTTGTATTCGGGAAAAGGGGAAAAACTGTTTTTT	CASSLYSGKGEKLFF
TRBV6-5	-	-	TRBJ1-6	TGTGCCAGCAGTTACTCGAGGGGCAGAGCCAATTCACCCCTCCACTTT	CASSYSRGRANSPLHF
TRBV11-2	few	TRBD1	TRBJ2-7	TGTGCCAGCAGCCTCCGGGACAGGGGGCACGAGCAGTACTTC	CASSLRDRGHEQYF
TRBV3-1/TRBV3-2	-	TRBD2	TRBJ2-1	TGTGCCAGCAGCCACCTCCTAGCGGGGGGGCTCGATGAGCAGTTCTTC	CASSHLLAGGLDEQFF
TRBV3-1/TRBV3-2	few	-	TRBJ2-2	TGTGCCAGCAGCCAAGGAGCTCCGAACACCGGGGAGCTGTTTTTT	CASSQGAPNTGELFF
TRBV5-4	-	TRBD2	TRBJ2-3	TGTGCCAGCAGCCGAGGGCTAGCGGGCCTGGATACGCAGTATTTT	CASSRGLAGLDTQYF
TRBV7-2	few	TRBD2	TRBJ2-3	TGTGCCAGCCAGCGGGGCCCGGAAGATACGCAGTATTTT	CASQRGPEDTQYF
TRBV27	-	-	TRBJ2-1	TGTGCCAGCACCCCCTTGTGGGGGGCCTACAATGAGCAGTTCTTC	CASTPLWGAYNEQFF
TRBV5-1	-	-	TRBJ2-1	TGCGCCAGCAGCTTGGGACTAGACGAATACAATGAGCAGTTCTTC	CASSLGLDEYNEQFF
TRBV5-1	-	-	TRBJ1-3	TGCGCCAGCAGAAGGGACTCCAGCTCTGGAAACACCATATATTTT	CASRRDSSSGNTIYF
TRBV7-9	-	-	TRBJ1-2	TGTGCCAGCAGCAGGACAGCCTCAACCTATGGCTACACCTTC	CASSRTASTYGYTF
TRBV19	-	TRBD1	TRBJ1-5	TGTGCCAGTAGGGACAGGAGGGCTAGCAATCAGCCCCAGCATTTT	CASRDRRASNQPQHF
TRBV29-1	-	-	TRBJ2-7	TGCAGCGTTGAAGTGTTGAGGCAGTCCTACGAGCAGTACTTC	CSVEVLRQSYEQYF
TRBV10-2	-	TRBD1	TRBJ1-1	TGCGCCAGCAGTCTGACAGGGATGAACACTGAAGCTTTCTTT	CASSLTGMNTEAFF
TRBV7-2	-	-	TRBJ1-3	TGTGCCAGCAGCTCGACAGTCGACTCTGGAAACACCATATATTTT	CASSSTVDSGNTIYF
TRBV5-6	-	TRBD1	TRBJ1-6	TGTGCCAGCAGCCCTGGGACAGGGGTATCTTCACCCCTCCACTTT	CASSPGTGVSSPLHF
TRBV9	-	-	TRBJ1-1	TGTGCCAGCAGCGTAGCTGTGGGGGTTACTGAAGCTTTCTTT	CASSVAVGVTEAFF
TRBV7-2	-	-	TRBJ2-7	TGTGCCAGCAGCTTAATGGGGAGCTTCTACGAGCAGTACTTC	CASSLMGSFYEQYF
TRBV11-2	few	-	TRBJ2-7	TGTGCCAGCAGCACCCAAGAGGGCAACCAGCAGTACTTC	CASSTQEGNQQYF
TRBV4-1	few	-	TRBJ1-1	TGCGCCAGCAGCCACCAATCCCGGACGACGGGGGCTGAAGCTTTCTTT	CASSHQSRTTGAEAFF
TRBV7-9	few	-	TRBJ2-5	TGTGCCAGCAGCTCTCCGGGCCTCGGACGGGAGACCCAGTACTTC	CASSSPGLGRETQYF
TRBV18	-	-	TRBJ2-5	TGTGCCAGCTCAGTAGAGCAGGGAAGCCAAGAGACCCAGTACTTC	CASSVEQGSQETQYF
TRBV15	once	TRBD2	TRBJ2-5	TGTGCCACCAGCAGAGGACTAGCGGCGGAGACCCAGTACTTC	CATSRGLAAETQYF
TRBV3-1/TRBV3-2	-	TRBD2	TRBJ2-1	TGTGCCAGCAGCCAAGGTGGGACTACTGCTTACAATGAGCAGTTCTTC	CASSQGGTTAYNEQFF
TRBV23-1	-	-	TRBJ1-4	TGCGCCAGCAGTCAAACCGGGACGCGGCCTGAAAAACTATTTTTT	CASSQTGTRPEKLFF
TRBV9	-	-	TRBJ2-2	TGTGCCAGCAGCGTACCTGCCTTCCGCCCGGACACCGGGGAGCTGTTTTTT	CASSVPAFRPDTGELFF
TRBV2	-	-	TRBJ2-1	TGTGCCAGCAGCACGACTAGTCTTCAAGGGAGTGAGCAGTTCTTC	CASSTTSLQGSEQFF
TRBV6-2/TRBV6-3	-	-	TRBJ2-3	TGTGCCAGCAGCTTGGGGGGACCAGGAGTCGCGCAGTATTTT	CASSLGGPGVAQYF
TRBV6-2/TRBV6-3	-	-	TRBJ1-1	TGTGCCAGCAGTCAAAGACAGGTGACAAACACTGAAGCTTTCTTT	CASSQRQVTNTEAFF
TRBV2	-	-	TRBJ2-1	TGTGCCAGCACCTCCGGGCGGGTCGACCGGGGGCAGTTCTTC	CASTSGRVDRGQFF
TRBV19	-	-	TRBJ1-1	TGTGCCAGTAACAGGGACACTGAAGCTTTCTTT	CASNRDTEAFF
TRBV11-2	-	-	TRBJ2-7	TGTGCCAGCAGCTTAGGGGCCAGGGCCTACGAGCAGTACTTC	CASSLGARAYEQYF
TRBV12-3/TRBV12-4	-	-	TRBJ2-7	TGTGCCAGCAGTTCTCTTGGAGAACGGTACTTC	CASSSLGERYF
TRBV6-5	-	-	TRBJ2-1	TGTGCCAGCACTCGGGACAACTCCTACAATGAGCAGTTCTTC	CASTRDNSYNEQFF
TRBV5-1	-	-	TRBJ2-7	TGCGCCAGCAGCTTAGGCAGCAACTACGAGCAGTACTTC	CASSLGSNYEQYF
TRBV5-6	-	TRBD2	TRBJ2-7	TGTGCCAGCAGCTTAATAAGCGGGGTGGCCTACGAGCAGTACTTC	CASSLISGVAYEQYF
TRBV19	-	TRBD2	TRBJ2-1	TGTGCCAGTAGTCGCCAAGCGGGAGGGAACGAGCAGTTCTTC	CASSRQAGGNEQFF
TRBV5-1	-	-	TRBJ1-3	TGCGCCAGCAGCCCAGACTCTGGAAACACCATATATTTT	CASSPDSGNTIYF
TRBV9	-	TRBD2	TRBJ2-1	TGTGCCAGCAGCGTAGATGGGGCTAGCGGGACCAGGTACAATGAGCAGTTCTTC	CASSVDGASGTRYNEQFF
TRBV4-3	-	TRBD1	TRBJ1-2	TGCGCCAGCGCTCCGGGACAGGGGATTGGCTACACCTTC	CASAPGQGIGYTF
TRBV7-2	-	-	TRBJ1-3	TGTGCCAGCAGCTTAGAATCCGCTGGAAACACCATATATTTT	CASSLESAGNTIYF
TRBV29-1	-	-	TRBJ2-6	TGCAGCGTAACCGCAGGGTCTGGGGCCAACGTCCTGACTTTC	CSVTAGSGANVLTF
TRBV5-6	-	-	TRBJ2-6	TGTGCCAGCAGCCCTGGGGGGATTGGGGCCAACGTCCTGACTTTC	CASSPGGIGANVLTF
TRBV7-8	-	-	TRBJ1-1	TGTGCCAGCAGCTTAGGGCAGCCCTGGATGAACACTGAAGCTTTCTTT	CASSLGQPWMNTEAFF
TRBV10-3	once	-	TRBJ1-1	TGTGCCATCAGCCAGGACAGCCACACTGAAGCTTTCTTT	CAISQDSHTEAFF
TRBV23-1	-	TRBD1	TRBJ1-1	TGCGCCAGCAGTCTCCCGGGACAGATGAACACTGAAGCTTTCTTT	CASSLPGQMNTEAFF
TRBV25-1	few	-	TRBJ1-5	TGTGCCAGCAGTCACAATCAGCCCCAGCATTTT	CASSHNQPQHF
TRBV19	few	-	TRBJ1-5	TGTGCCAGTAGTTCCTCAACAGGGTACCAGCCCCAGCATTTT	CASSSSTGYQPQHF
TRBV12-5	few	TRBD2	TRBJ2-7	TGTGCTAGTGGCTGGGGGCTAGCGGGACTCTACGAGCAGTACTTC	CASGWGLAGLYEQYF
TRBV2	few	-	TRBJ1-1	TGTGCCAGCAGTGAAGTAGTAGGGATTTACACTGAAGCTTTCTTT	CASSEVVGIYTEAFF
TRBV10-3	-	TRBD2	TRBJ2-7	TGTGCCATCAGTGACTCCGGACTAGCGGGTCCCCGGCCCTACGAGCAGTACTTC	CAISDSGLAGPRPYEQYF
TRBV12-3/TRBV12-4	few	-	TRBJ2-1	TGTGCCAGCAGTTTATTAAGGGAGCAGTTCTTC	CASSLLREQFF